This T cell receptor (beta chain) was obtained from a study of molecular identifiers for immune sequencing clone quantification. Study in general: Naive CD8 cell RNA, from roughly 20,000 or 100,000 cells, was split five ways in replicates, with four sequenced.

In regard to this clonotype: Its antigen is not identified.

The CDR3 length is 18 residues. Germline CDR1 reads LGHNA; CDR2 reads YSLEER. V lost 0 bases to trimming and J lost 2 bases, with 17 bases between them. Study conclusions and caveats: Identical TCR molecules sharing a barcode could underestimate highly expanded clone sizes.

The use of previously described methods and listed TCR primers produced the bulk TCR libraries. TCRdb re-called the PCR reads with MiXCR, one entry per CDR3 protein. The data hold about 54,000 distinct CDR3 sequences, with roughly 24% observed a single time. Naive CD8 T cells were FACS-sorted by CD8+CD4-CCR7+CD45RA+ markers. The chain is built from TRBV4-3 and TRBJ2-1; TRBD1 might be the D (6 bases). The origin of this receptor is a human donor in good health. Some libraries in this study had Jurkat cell RNA spiked in. Sequencing was performed on naive CD8+ T cells from blood, with Jurkat cell RNA spiked in. Subset meaning: FACS-sorted CD8+CD4-CCR7+CD45RA+ naive T cells. The CDR3 DNA follows: TGCGCCAGCAGCCAAGATGGGCTCGAGGGGGTACCCTACAATGAGCAGTTCTTC. This gives the protein CASSQDGLEGVPYNEQFF.